Sequencing of this T cell receptor (beta chain) was carried out in a study of blood T cell repertoires in COVID-19. Study-wide context: Italy, Spain and the United States were the sources of the convalescent and acute COVID-19 samples. The cDNA or gDNA used as material had been derived from T cells, B-cell-depleted T cells, or PBMCs.

Original methodology: Reference gene primer amplification yielded estimated nucleated cell counts. Measured with immunoSEQ multiplex PCR; TCRdb has only the in-frame clones, and not every one. From that table come the V and J calls and clone size; the DNA was used to work out D and trimming. There are over 120,000 clones in the sample; around 89% occur only once, and 2.5% to 3.5% lies in the top ten. The CDR3 runs 14 residues. CDR1 and CDR2 from the germline V gene are SQVTM and ANQGSEA. Between the trimmed V and J ends, which lost 4 bases and 4 bases, there was a span of 14 bases. The chain links TRBV29-1 to TRBJ1-5; D is unresolved. The sequenced material came from peripheral blood. This clonotype was sampled from a man between 60 and 75 years old with active or convalescent COVID-19. DNA of the CDR3: TGCAGCGTTGCGCAAACGGACTCGAATCAGCCCCAGCATTTT. Translation: CSVAQTDSNQPQHF.